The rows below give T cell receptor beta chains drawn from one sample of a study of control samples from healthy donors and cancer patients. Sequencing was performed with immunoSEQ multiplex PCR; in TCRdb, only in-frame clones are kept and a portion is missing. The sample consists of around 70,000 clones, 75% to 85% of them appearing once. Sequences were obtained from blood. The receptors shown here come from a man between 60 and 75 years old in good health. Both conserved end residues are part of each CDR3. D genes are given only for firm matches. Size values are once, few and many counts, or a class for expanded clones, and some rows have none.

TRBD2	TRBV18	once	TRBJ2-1	TGTGCCAGCTCACCGATGGCTAGCGGAAACAATGAGCAGTTCTTC	CASSPMASGNNEQFF
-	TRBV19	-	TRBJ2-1	TGTGCCAGTAGTATACGCCTACCTAACAATGAGCAGTTCTTC	CASSIRLPNNEQFF
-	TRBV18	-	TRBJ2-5	TGTGCCAGCTCACCCAGCCAAGAGACCCAGTACTTC	CASSPSQETQYF
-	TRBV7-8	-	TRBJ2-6	TGTGCCAGCAAACTACAACAGGCCTCTGGGGCCAACGTCCTGACTTTC	CASKLQQASGANVLTF
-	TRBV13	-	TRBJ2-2	TGTGCCAGCAGTCTAGGCGGATCATCAGCGGGTGGAAACACCGGGGAGTTGTTTTTT	CASSLGGSSAGGNTGELFF
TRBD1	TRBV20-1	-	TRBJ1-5	TGCAGTGCTAGTTCGACAGGGAGACAGCCCCAGCATTTT	CSASSTGRQPQHF
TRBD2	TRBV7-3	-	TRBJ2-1	TGTGCCAGCAGCCAACTGGCGCTAGCGGGGGGTGAGCAGTTCTTC	CASSQLALAGGEQFF
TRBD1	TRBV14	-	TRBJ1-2	TGTGCCAGCAGCCAGGGACAGGGGGGCGAGTATGGCTACACCTTC	CASSQGQGGEYGYTF
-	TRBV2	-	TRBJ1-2	TGTGCCAGCACGTATGCTAACTATGGCTACACCTTC	CASTYANYGYTF
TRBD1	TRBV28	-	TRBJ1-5	TGTGCCAGCAGTTTTAGGGGGCTAATGCGAAGGCCCCAGCATTTT	CASSFRGLMRRPQHF
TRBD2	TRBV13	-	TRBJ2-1	TGTGCCAGCAGTCCAACCGGGACTAGCAGGGGGATCCCCCATGAGCAGTTCTTC	CASSPTGTSRGIPHEQFF
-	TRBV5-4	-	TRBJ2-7	TGTGCCAGCAGCTCATCTGGTCAGTGGTACGAGCAGTACTTC	CASSSSGQWYEQYF
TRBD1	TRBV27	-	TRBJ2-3	TGTGCCAGCAGAAACAGGGGGCGAGGGCCCACAGATACGCAGTATTTT	CASRNRGRGPTDTQYF
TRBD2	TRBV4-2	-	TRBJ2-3	TGTGCCAGCAGCCAGCGGTGGGGGACCACGGGGGGGGAGGACACAGATACGCAGTATTTT	CASSQRWGTTGGEDTDTQYF
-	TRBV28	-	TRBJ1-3	TGTGCCAGCAGCCCAGTGGATGGAGGAGTCCTCTCTGGAAACACCATATATTTT	CASSPVDGGVLSGNTIYF
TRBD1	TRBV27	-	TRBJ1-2	TGTGCCAGCAGTTTACTCGGACAGGGGACTAACTATGGCTACACCTTC	CASSLLGQGTNYGYTF